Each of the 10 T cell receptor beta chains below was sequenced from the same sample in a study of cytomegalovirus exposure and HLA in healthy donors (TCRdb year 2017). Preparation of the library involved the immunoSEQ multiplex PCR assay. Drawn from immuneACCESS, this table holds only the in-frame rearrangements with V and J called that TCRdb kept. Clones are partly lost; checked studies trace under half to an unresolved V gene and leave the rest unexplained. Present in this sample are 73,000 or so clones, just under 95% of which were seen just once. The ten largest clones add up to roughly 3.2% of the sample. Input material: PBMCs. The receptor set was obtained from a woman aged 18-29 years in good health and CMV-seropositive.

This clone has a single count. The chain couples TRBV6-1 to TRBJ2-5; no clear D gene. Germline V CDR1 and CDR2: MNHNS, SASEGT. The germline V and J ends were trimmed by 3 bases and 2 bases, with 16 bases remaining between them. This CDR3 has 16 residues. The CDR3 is CASSDLIARTQETQYF. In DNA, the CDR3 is TGTGCCAGCAGTGACCTAATAGCACGAACGCAAGAGACCCAGTACTTC.

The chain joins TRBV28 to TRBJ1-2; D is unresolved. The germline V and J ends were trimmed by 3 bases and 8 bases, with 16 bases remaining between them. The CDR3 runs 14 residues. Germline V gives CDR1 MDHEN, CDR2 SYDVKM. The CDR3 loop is CASSFWGNGGGYTF. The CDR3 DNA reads TGTGCCAGCAGTTTTTGGGGAAACGGAGGGGGCTACACCTTC.

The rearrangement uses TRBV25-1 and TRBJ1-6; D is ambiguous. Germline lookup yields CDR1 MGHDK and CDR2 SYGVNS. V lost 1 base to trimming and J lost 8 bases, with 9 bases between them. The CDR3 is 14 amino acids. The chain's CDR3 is CASSEFISDSPLHF. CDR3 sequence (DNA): TGTGCCAGCAGTGAATTTATCTCGGATTCACCCCTCCACTTT.

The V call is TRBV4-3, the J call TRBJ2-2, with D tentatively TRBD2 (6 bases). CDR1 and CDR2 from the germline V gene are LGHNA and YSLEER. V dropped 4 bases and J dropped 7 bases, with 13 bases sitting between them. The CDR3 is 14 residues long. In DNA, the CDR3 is TGCGCCAGCAGCCCGCCGGGGCGGGACGGGGAGCTGTTTTTT. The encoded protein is CASSPPGRDGELFF.

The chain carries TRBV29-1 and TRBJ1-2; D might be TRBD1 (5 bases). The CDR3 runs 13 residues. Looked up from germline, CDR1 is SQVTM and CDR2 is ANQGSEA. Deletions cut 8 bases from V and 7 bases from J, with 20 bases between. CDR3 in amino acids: CSTTVGTTGGYTF. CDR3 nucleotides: TGCAGCACCACCGTCGGGACTACGGGTGGCTACACCTTC. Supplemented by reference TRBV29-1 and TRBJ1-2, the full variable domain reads SAVISQKPSRDICQRGTSLTIQCQVDSQVTMMFWYRQQPGQSLTLIATANQGSEATYESGFVIDKFPISRPNLTFSTLTVSNMSPEDSSIYLCSTTVGTTGGYTFGSGTRLTVV.

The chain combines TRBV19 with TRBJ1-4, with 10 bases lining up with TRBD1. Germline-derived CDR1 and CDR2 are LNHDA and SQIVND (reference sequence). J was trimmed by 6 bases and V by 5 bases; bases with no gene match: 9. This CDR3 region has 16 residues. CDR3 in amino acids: CASSPVRGTGDEKLFF. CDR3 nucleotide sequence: TGTGCCAGTAGTCCTGTGAGGGGGACAGGGGATGAAAAACTGTTTTTT. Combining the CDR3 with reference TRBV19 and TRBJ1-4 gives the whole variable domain DGGITQSPKYLFRKEGQNVTLSCEQNLNHDAMYWYRQDPGQGLRLIYYSQIVNDFQKGDIAEGYSVSREKKESFPLTVTSAQKNPTAFYLCASSPVRGTGDEKLFFGSGTQLSVL.

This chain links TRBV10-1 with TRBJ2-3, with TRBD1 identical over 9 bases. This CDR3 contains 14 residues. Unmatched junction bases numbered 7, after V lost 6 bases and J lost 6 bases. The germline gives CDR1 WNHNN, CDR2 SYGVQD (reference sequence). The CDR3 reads CASSYRGRVDTQYF. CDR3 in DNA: TGCGCCAGCAGCTACAGGGGGCGAGTGGATACGCAGTATTTT.

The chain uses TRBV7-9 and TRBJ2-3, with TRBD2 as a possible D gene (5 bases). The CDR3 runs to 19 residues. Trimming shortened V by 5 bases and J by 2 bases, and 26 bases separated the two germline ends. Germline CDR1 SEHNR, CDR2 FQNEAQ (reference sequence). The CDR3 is CASSPRLSTTKPNTDTQYF. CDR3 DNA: TGTGCCAGCAGCCCTCGACTATCTACTACAAAACCCAACACAGATACGCAGTATTTT.

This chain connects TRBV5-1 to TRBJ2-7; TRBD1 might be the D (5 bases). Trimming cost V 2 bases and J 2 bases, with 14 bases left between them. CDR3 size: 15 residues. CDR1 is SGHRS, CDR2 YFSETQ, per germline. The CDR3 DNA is TGCGCCAGCAGCTTAAGTCCAGGGCCCCCCTACGAGCAGTACTTC. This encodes CASSLSPGPPYEQYF.

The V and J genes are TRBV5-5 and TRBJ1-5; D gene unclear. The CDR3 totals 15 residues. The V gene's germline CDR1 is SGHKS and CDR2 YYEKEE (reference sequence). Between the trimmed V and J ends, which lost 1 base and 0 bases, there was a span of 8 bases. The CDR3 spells CASSLTVNSNQPQHF. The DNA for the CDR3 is TGTGCCAGCAGCTTGACAGTAAATAGCAATCAGCCCCAGCATTTT. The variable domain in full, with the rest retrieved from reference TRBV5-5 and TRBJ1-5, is DAGVTQSPTHLIKTRGQQVTLRCSPISGHKSVSWYQQVLGQGPQFIFQYYEKEERGRGNFPDRFSARQFPNYSSELNVNALLLGDSALYLCASSLTVNSNQPQHFGDGTRLSIL.